This T cell receptor beta chain was found in a study of blood T cell repertoires in COVID-19. Germline assignment: CDR1 SGHRS and CDR2 YFSETQ. This CDR3 has 16 residues. V gave up 0 bases and J gave up 1 base; unmatched junction bases: 4. Generated by immunoSEQ multiplex PCR, the TCRdb table keeps only in-frame clones and is missing some. The data contain approximately 300,000 clones, approximately 90% of them seen just once; the ten biggest clones take up under 6.5%. This chain connects TRBV5-1 to TRBJ2-7; 10 bases align to TRBD1. The sequence derives from a woman in her 30s who had recovered from COVID-19. The sequencing input was PBMCs or T cells enriched from blood (not recorded which). CDR3 in amino acids: CASSLGGQGGSYEQYF. The DNA of the CDR3 is TGCGCCAGCAGCTTGGGTGGACAGGGGGGATCCTACGAGCAGTACTTC.